This is a list of T cell receptor beta chains from one sample in a study of blood T cells in healthy people across ages. MiXCR, applied by TCRdb to the 5' RACE reads, yields one record per CDR3 protein. The profile shows 1.5 million to 2 million distinct CDR3 sequences, 28% of them singletons. The sequenced material came from blood. The receptor set was obtained from a woman younger than 45 in good health. The CDR3 runs from the conserved cysteine through the conserved F or W. The order of the fields is D gene, V gene, clone size, J gene, CDR3 protein, CDR3 DNA. A D gene is named only where the DNA matches it firmly. Size is stated for part of the rows, as once, few or many counts, or as a class when the clone is expanded.

D: TRBD2
V: TRBV20-1
size: -
J: TRBJ2-7
CDR3: CSAPRLAGRSYEQYF
DNA: TGCAGTGCTCCCCGACTAGCGGGCCGCTCCTACGAGCAGTACTTC

D: -
V: TRBV5-1
size: -
J: TRBJ2-7
CDR3: CASRGSTQYEQYF
DNA: TGCGCCAGCAGGGGGTCAACTCAATACGAGCAGTACTTC

D: TRBD2
V: TRBV5-5
size: -
J: TRBJ2-1
CDR3: CASSLPGLAEGYNEQFF
DNA: TGTGCCAGCAGCCTCCCGGGACTAGCGGAGGGCTACAATGAGCAGTTCTTC

D: -
V: TRBV2
size: -
J: TRBJ1-5
CDR3: CASSEEALYSNQPQHF
DNA: TGTGCCAGCAGTGAAGAGGCCCTATATAGCAATCAGCCCCAGCATTTT

D: TRBD2
V: TRBV20-1
size: many
J: TRBJ2-7
CDR3: CSASDNEASGSTDEQYF
DNA: TGCAGTGCTAGCGATAATGAAGCTAGCGGGAGCACGGACGAGCAGTACTTC

D: TRBD2
V: TRBV7-9
size: -
J: TRBJ2-3
CDR3: CASSSDSGRITDTQYF
DNA: TGTGCCAGCAGCTCTGACAGCGGGAGAATCACAGATACGCAGTATTTT

D: -
V: TRBV2
size: many
J: TRBJ2-1
CDR3: CATSQRAGNEQFF
DNA: TGTGCCACCTCACAGAGGGCCGGGAATGAGCAGTTCTTC

D: -
V: TRBV9
size: few
J: TRBJ2-2
CDR3: CASSVESLRWGNTGELFF
DNA: TGTGCCAGCAGCGTCGAGTCGCTACGGTGGGGAAACACCGGGGAGCTGTTTTTT

D: -
V: TRBV7-2
size: many
J: TRBJ2-1
CDR3: CASSFRGGSFDEQFF
DNA: TGTGCCAGCAGCTTTCGTGGGGGATCCTTCGATGAGCAGTTCTTC

D: -
V: TRBV5-1
size: few
J: TRBJ2-3
CDR3: CASSWASGTDTQYF
DNA: TGCGCCAGCAGCTGGGCCTCAGGCACAGATACGCAGTATTTT

D: TRBD2
V: TRBV7-2
size: few
J: TRBJ2-7
CDR3: CASSLSFGLAGVYEQYF
DNA: TGTGCCAGCAGCTTAAGCTTCGGGCTAGCGGGGGTCTACGAGCAGTACTTC

D: -
V: TRBV29-1
size: many
J: TRBJ2-7
CDR3: CSASLGSGIFEQYF
DNA: TGCAGCGCCTCTCTTGGTAGCGGAATTTTCGAGCAGTACTTC

D: TRBD1
V: TRBV30
size: few
J: TRBJ2-5
CDR3: CAWSRTGGLKETQYF
DNA: TGTGCCTGGTCTCGGACAGGAGGATTAAAAGAGACCCAGTACTTC

D: TRBD1
V: TRBV6-2/TRBV6-3
size: many
J: TRBJ2-7
CDR3: CASSQDRVNEQYF
DNA: TGTGCCAGCAGTCAGGACAGGGTTAACGAGCAGTACTTC

D: TRBD1
V: TRBV20-1
size: few
J: TRBJ2-7
CDR3: CSACERDRANEQYF
DNA: TGCAGTGCTTGTGAGAGGGACAGGGCCAACGAGCAGTACTTC

D: TRBD2
V: TRBV5-1
size: -
J: TRBJ2-3
CDR3: CASSIQSGGTDTQYF
DNA: TGCGCCAGTTCCATACAGAGCGGGGGCACAGATACGCAGTATTTT

D: TRBD2
V: TRBV7-2
size: many
J: TRBJ2-1
CDR3: CASSPPRALAVLGNEQFF
DNA: TGTGCCAGCAGCCCCCCCCGAGCACTAGCGGTACTCGGGAATGAGCAGTTCTTC

D: -
V: TRBV11-2
size: -
J: TRBJ2-3
CDR3: CASSSPYEGTDTQYF
DNA: TGTGCCAGCAGCTCACCCTACGAGGGCACAGATACGCAGTATTTT

D: TRBD2
V: TRBV27
size: -
J: TRBJ2-5
CDR3: CASSPITRGEQYF
DNA: TGTGCCAGCAGTCCTATTACCCGGGGGGAGCAGTACTTC

D: TRBD1
V: TRBV10-3
size: few
J: TRBJ2-7
CDR3: CAISRDRGGSYEQYF
DNA: TGTGCCATCAGTCGCGACAGGGGAGGTTCCTACGAGCAGTACTTC

D: -
V: TRBV7-9
size: few
J: TRBJ2-5
CDR3: CASTLGGRDETQYF
DNA: TGTGCCAGCACCTTGGGGGGCAGGGACGAGACCCAGTACTTC

D: -
V: TRBV7-3
size: many
J: TRBJ2-3
CDR3: CASSPGSSTDTQYF
DNA: TGTGCCAGCAGCCCCGGTTCTAGCACAGATACGCAGTATTTT

D: TRBD2
V: TRBV5-1
size: few
J: TRBJ2-7
CDR3: CASSPLPGLAYEQYF
DNA: TGCGCCAGCAGTCCGCTCCCGGGACTAGCCTACGAGCAGTACTTC

D: TRBD1
V: TRBV6-6
size: -
J: TRBJ1-6
CDR3: CASRRDRGIDSPLHF
DNA: TGTGCCAGCAGGAGGGACAGGGGAATAGATTCACCCCTCCACTTT

D: TRBD2
V: TRBV11-1
size: few
J: TRBJ2-7
CDR3: CASSPTSGGPSSYEQYF
DNA: TGTGCCAGCAGTCCGACTAGCGGGGGGCCGAGCTCCTACGAGCAGTACTTC

D: TRBD2
V: TRBV7-9
size: few
J: TRBJ2-3
CDR3: CAGSGRSTDTQYF
DNA: TGTGCCGGCAGCGGGAGGAGCACAGATACGCAGTATTTT

D: TRBD2
V: TRBV20-1
size: many
J: TRBJ2-5
CDR3: CSARDSGGTEETQYF
DNA: TGCAGTGCTAGAGATAGCGGGGGGACGGAAGAGACCCAGTACTTC

D: -
V: TRBV5-5
size: few
J: TRBJ2-1
CDR3: CASSHPFGGPNEQFF
DNA: TGTGCCAGCAGCCACCCATTCGGGGGGCCCAATGAGCAGTTCTTC

D: -
V: TRBV7-9
size: -
J: TRBJ1-1
CDR3: CASSLVGYSTEAFF
DNA: TGTGCCAGCAGCTTAGTAGGGTATTCCACTGAAGCTTTCTTT

D: TRBD1
V: TRBV4-1
size: many
J: TRBJ2-3
CDR3: CASSQDLVGQRTDTQYF
DNA: TGCGCCAGCAGCCAAGATCTCGTGGGACAGCGCACAGATACGCAGTATTTT

D: TRBD2
V: TRBV28
size: -
J: TRBJ2-5
CDR3: CTSTGQAGLSEQYF
DNA: TGTACCAGCACTGGCCAAGCGGGGTTAAGTGAGCAGTACTTC

D: TRBD1
V: TRBV6-2/TRBV6-3
size: -
J: TRBJ1-1
CDR3: CASRRQGRRTEAFF
DNA: TGTGCCAGCAGGAGACAGGGTAGAAGAACTGAAGCTTTCTTT

D: -
V: TRBV12-3/TRBV12-4
size: few
J: TRBJ1-1
CDR3: CASSFGGGGGIEAFF
DNA: TGTGCCAGCAGTTTCGGCGGGGGAGGCGGCATTGAAGCTTTCTTT

D: TRBD1
V: TRBV3-1
size: -
J: TRBJ1-5
CDR3: CASSQSDRGNQPQHF
DNA: TGTGCCAGCAGCCAGTCGGACAGGGGGAATCAGCCCCAGCATTTT

D: -
V: TRBV7-6
size: -
J: TRBJ1-2
CDR3: CASSLIQGSYYGYTF
DNA: TGTGCCAGCAGCTTAATACAGGGCTCATACTATGGCTACACCTTC

D: -
V: TRBV5-5
size: many
J: TRBJ2-7
CDR3: CASSWSGDQYSYEQYF
DNA: TGTGCCAGCAGCTGGAGTGGGGATCAATACTCCTACGAGCAGTACTTC

D: TRBD1
V: TRBV6-1
size: few
J: TRBJ1-1
CDR3: CATFDRGYLNTEAFF
DNA: TGTGCCACCTTTGACAGGGGGTATTTGAACACTGAAGCTTTCTTT

D: -
V: TRBV7-9
size: -
J: TRBJ2-7
CDR3: CASSALQSLYEQYF
DNA: TGTGCCAGCAGCGCCCTACAGAGTCTCTACGAGCAGTACTTC

D: TRBD1
V: TRBV6-6
size: few
J: TRBJ1-2
CDR3: CASSSQGGGYTF
DNA: TGTGCCAGCAGCTCACAGGGGGGGGGCTACACCTTC

D: TRBD1
V: TRBV20-1
size: few
J: TRBJ2-7
CDR3: CSALGQATYEQYF
DNA: TGCAGTGCTCTCGGACAGGCTACCTACGAGCAGTACTTC

D: TRBD2
V: TRBV12-3/TRBV12-4
size: many
J: TRBJ2-1
CDR3: CASSFDRGGPSHNEQFF
DNA: TGTGCCAGCAGTTTTGACCGGGGGGGCCCCTCCCACAATGAGCAGTTCTTC

D: -
V: TRBV3-1
size: -
J: TRBJ1-5
CDR3: CASSQDTPYSNQPQHF
DNA: TGTGCCAGCAGCCAAGATACACCTTATAGCAATCAGCCCCAGCATTTT

D: -
V: TRBV12-3/TRBV12-4
size: -
J: TRBJ2-7
CDR3: CASRVELGSAGNVREQYF
DNA: TGTGCCAGCAGGGTGGAATTGGGGAGCGCGGGAAATGTACGTGAGCAGTACTTC

D: -
V: TRBV20-1
size: few
J: TRBJ1-5
CDR3: CSARDRGGGQPQHF
DNA: TGCAGTGCTAGAGATCGCGGGGGCGGACAGCCCCAGCATTTT

D: -
V: TRBV9
size: -
J: TRBJ2-2
CDR3: CASRGTMTGELFF
DNA: TGTGCCAGCAGGGGGACGATGACCGGGGAGCTGTTTTTT

D: -
V: TRBV7-2
size: -
J: TRBJ2-3
CDR3: CASSQETATDTQYF
DNA: TGTGCCAGCAGCCAAGAGACAGCTACAGATACGCAGTATTTT

D: -
V: TRBV5-1
size: -
J: TRBJ2-7
CDR3: CASKRAYEQYF
DNA: TGCGCCAGCAAGCGGGCCTACGAGCAGTACTTC

D: -
V: TRBV12-3/TRBV12-4
size: many
J: TRBJ2-7
CDR3: CASSLVGVEQYF
DNA: TGTGCCAGCAGCCTCGTCGGGGTGGAGCAGTACTTC

D: TRBD1
V: TRBV5-5
size: many
J: TRBJ2-6
CDR3: CASSLRDRRSGANVLTF
DNA: TGTGCCAGCAGCCTCCGGGACAGGAGATCTGGGGCCAACGTCCTGACTTTC

D: TRBD1
V: TRBV20-1
size: many
J: TRBJ2-7
CDR3: CSATEGQGNYEQYF
DNA: TGCAGTGCTACCGAAGGACAGGGGAACTACGAGCAGTACTTC

D: TRBD1
V: TRBV4-1
size: -
J: TRBJ2-2
CDR3: CASSRAGGITGELFF
DNA: TGCGCCAGCAGCAGGGCAGGGGGAATCACCGGGGAGCTGTTTTTT

D: -
V: TRBV20-1
size: few
J: TRBJ2-1
CDR3: CSASARGRGLFGEQFF
DNA: TGCAGTGCTAGCGCCAGGGGAAGAGGGCTTTTCGGTGAGCAGTTCTTC

D: -
V: TRBV12-3/TRBV12-4
size: many
J: TRBJ2-5
CDR3: CASSPTLGRSETEGETQYF
DNA: TGTGCCAGCAGCCCAACCCTAGGGCGCTCCGAGACAGAAGGAGAGACCCAGTACTTC

D: -
V: TRBV12-3/TRBV12-4
size: -
J: TRBJ2-1
CDR3: CASSFMKREQFF
DNA: TGTGCCAGCAGTTTTATGAAGCGTGAGCAGTTCTTC

D: TRBD1
V: TRBV5-4
size: few
J: TRBJ2-7
CDR3: CASNQQGRTYEQYF
DNA: TGTGCCAGCAACCAACAGGGGCGCACCTACGAGCAGTACTTC